This T cell receptor (beta chain) is from a study of blood T cell repertoires in COVID-19. Background on the study: The samples span acute and convalescent COVID-19 from the United States, Italy and Spain. The cDNA or gDNA used as material had been derived from T cells, B-cell-depleted T cells, or PBMCs.

Under the authors' procedure: Estimated nucleated cell counts came from reference gene primer amplification. This table comes from immunoSEQ multiplex PCR, and its TCRdb copy is limited to in-frame clones, with some not included. That table is the source of V, J and clone size, and D and trimming were worked out from the DNA. The table records approximately 230,000 clones, 70% to 90% of them present only once. This clone was found a few times. The receptor was isolated from a man younger than 35 with active or convalescent COVID-19. Sample: peripheral blood.

CDR3 region: CASSFLTSGRYEQFF. The CDR3 DNA sequence: TGTGCCAGCAGCTTCTTGACTAGCGGGAGGTATGAGCAGTTCTTC. This rearrangement joins TRBV7-8 to TRBJ2-1; 13 bases are shared with TRBD2. The CDR3 covers 15 residues. Trimming removed 3 bases from V and 8 bases from J; junction bases left unmatched: 4. The V gene's germline CDR1 is SGHVS and CDR2 FQNEAQ.